This T cell receptor beta chain emerged from a study of T-cell memory formation after mild COVID-19. MiXCR, applied by TCRdb to the 5' RACE reads, yields one record per CDR3 protein. The sample has about 160,000 distinct CDR3 sequences; about a third are singletons. The sample comprised PBMCs or a T cell subset sorted from them (not recorded which). This receptor was obtained from an adult woman who had mild COVID-19 (a few samples of this study predate the infection). Cell type and time point are not known.

The DNA for the CDR3 is TGTGCCAGCAGCTTAATAGCCGGTGCGTCTGGGGCCAACGTCCTGACTTTC. This codes for CASSLIAGASGANVLTF. The chain carries TRBV7-3 and TRBJ2-6; D uncertain. Germline loops: CDR1 SGHTA, CDR2 FQGTGA. This CDR3 is 17 amino acids long. The V and J ends lost 1 base and 1 base respectively, with 11 bases between them.